This T cell receptor (beta chain) was profiled in a study of cytomegalovirus exposure and HLA in healthy donors. Study-level results: Rare sequences made up most TCRs, while some public TCRs were found in many donors. Cytomegalovirus status was reportedly diagnosed by the classifier with high specificity and sensitivity.

Trimming cost V 4 bases and J 1 base; bases outside gene matches: 1. The V gene's germline CDR1 is SQVTM and CDR2 ANQGSEA. This CDR3 is 13 amino acids long. PCR employed 60 Vbeta and 13 Jbeta primers. Clones were sequenced by immunoSEQ multiplex PCR, and TCRdb holds only the in-frame ones, with some missing. The table has roughly 100,000 clones, about 69% seen once. Donors likely had unrecorded immune exposures despite being nominally healthy when sampled. Notes on this clone: Antigen specificity is unknown.

The source is a human donor in good health. The gene calls are TRBV29-1 and TRBJ1-1, with 9 bases that match TRBD1. The sequenced sample consisted of PBMCs. In DNA form, the CDR3 reads TGCAGCGTTGCGGGACAGGGGAACACTGAAGCTTTCTTT. Protein product: CSVAGQGNTEAFF. The full variable domain, rest sourced from reference TRBV29-1 and TRBJ1-1, is SAVISQKPSRDICQRGTSLTIQCQVDSQVTMMFWYRQQPGQSLTLIATANQGSEATYESGFVIDKFPISRPNLTFSTLTVSNMSPEDSSIYLCSVAGQGNTEAFFGQGTRLTVV.